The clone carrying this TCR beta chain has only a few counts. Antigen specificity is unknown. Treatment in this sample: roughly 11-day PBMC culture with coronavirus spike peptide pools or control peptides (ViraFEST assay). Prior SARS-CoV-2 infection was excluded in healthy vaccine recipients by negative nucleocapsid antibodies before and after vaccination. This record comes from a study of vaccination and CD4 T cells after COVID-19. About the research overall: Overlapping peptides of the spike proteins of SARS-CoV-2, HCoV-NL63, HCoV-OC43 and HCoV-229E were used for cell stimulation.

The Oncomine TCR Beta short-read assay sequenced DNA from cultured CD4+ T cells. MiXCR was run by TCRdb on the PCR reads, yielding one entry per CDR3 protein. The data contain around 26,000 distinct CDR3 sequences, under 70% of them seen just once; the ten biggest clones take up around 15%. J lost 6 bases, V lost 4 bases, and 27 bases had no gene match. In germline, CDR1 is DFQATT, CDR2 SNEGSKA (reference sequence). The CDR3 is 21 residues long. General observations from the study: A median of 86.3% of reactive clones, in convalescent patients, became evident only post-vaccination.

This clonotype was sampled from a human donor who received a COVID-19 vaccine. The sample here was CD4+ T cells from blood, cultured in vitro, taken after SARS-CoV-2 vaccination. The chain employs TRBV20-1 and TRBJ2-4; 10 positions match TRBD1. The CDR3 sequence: CSAKRLAPLRQGALPANIQYF. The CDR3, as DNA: TGCAGTGCTAAACGACTAGCGCCGCTGAGACAGGGGGCGCTTCCAGCAAACATTCAGTACTTC.